This T cell receptor beta chain was recovered during a study of blood T cell repertoires in COVID-19. Study-level information: COVID-19 samples, acute and convalescent, were from the United States, Italy and Spain. T cells, B-cell-depleted T cells, or PBMCs supplied cDNA or gDNA.

In the original workflow: Amplifying reference gene primers gave estimates of nucleated cell counts. Clones were read by immunoSEQ multiplex PCR, and TCRdb kept only the in-frame ones, dropping some. That table is the source of V, J and clone size, and D and trimming were worked out from the DNA. Seen here are about 120,000 clones, roughly 82% observed once, and the top ten hold approximately 15%. Per the germline V gene, CDR1 is LNHDA and CDR2 is SQIVND (reference sequence). With V trimmed by 5 bases and J by 2 bases, 6 bases remained unmatched. The CDR3 is 16 residues long. Sequencing was carried out using peripheral blood. This TCR was sampled from a woman aged 55 to 70 with acute or convalescent COVID-19. The chain joins TRBV19 to TRBJ2-3; 11 positions agree with TRBD2. As DNA, the CDR3 is TGTGCCAGTAGTGAACTAGCGGGGGTCCCCACAGATACGCAGTATTTT. Protein product: CASSELAGVPTDTQYF.